Listed here are 7 T cell receptor beta chains from one sample, sequenced in a study of control samples from healthy donors and cancer patients. Clones were sequenced by immunoSEQ multiplex PCR, and TCRdb holds only the in-frame ones, with some missing. The sample includes fewer than 90,000 clones, approximately 90% of them seen just once. The sample comprised PBMCs. The origin of the receptors is a woman aged 55-69 years with head and neck cancer.

This sequence joins TRBV2 and TRBJ2-1, with D tentatively TRBD1 (5 bases). V dropped 5 bases and J dropped 6 bases, with 11 bases sitting between them. This CDR3 region has 13 residues. Germline V gives CDR1 SNHLY, CDR2 FYNNEI. CDR3 amino acids: CASSTQGSNEQFF. CDR3 coding DNA: TGTGCCAGCAGTACTCAGGGCAGCAATGAGCAGTTCTTC.

The CDR3 bases are TGTGCCAGCAGTTACCCGACTAGCGGGGCCTACGAGCAGTACTTC. Protein product: CASSYPTSGAYEQYF. The chain links TRBV6-6 to TRBJ2-7; 11 bases match TRBD2. The CDR3 totals 15 residues. The germline V gene has CDR1 MNHNY and CDR2 SVGAGI (reference sequence). J lost 2 bases, V lost 2 bases, and 2 bases had no gene match.

V is TRBV27 and J is TRBJ1-5, with TRBD1 matching 7 bases. This CDR3 is 18 amino acids long. V gave up 1 base and J gave up 0 bases; unmatched junction bases: 9. Germline assignment: CDR1 MNHEY and CDR2 SMNVEV (reference sequence). CDR3 DNA sequence: TGTGCCAGCAGTTTATTTGGCAGGGGGTGGGATAGCAATCAGCCCCAGCATTTT. It specifies CASSLFGRGWDSNQPQHF.

The chain combines TRBV13 with TRBJ2-3; 10 bases agree with TRBD2. Germline assignment: CDR1 PRHDT and CDR2 FYEKMQ (reference sequence). The CDR3 loop spans 19 amino acids. The junction had 14 bases not matched to a gene; V was cut back by 3 bases and J by 2 bases. This CDR3 is CASSLQVTPGTSDTDTQYF. In DNA, the CDR3 is TGTGCCAGCAGCTTGCAAGTGACTCCCGGGACTAGCGACACAGATACGCAGTATTTT.

The rearrangement uses TRBV6-5 and TRBJ2-7; 8 nucleotides line up with TRBD1. With V trimmed by 2 bases and J by 2 bases, 5 bases remained unmatched. This CDR3 contains 15 residues. Germline CDR1 is MNHEY and CDR2 is SVGAGI. The CDR3 nucleotides are TGTGCCAGCAGTTACCGGAGGGACAGGACCTACGAGCAGTACTTC. Translating gives CASSYRRDRTYEQYF.

J is TRBJ2-7 and V is TRBV19; the match to TRBD1 covers 7 bases. V was clipped by 5 bases and J by 5 bases; unmatched bases: 6. This CDR3 comprises 13 residues. Germline V gene sequence: CDR1 LNHDA, CDR2 SQIVND (reference sequence). The CDR3 nucleotides read TGTGCCAGTAGTCTACAAGACAGGGACGAGCAGTACTTC. This sequence encodes CASSLQDRDEQYF. Complete variable domain (other parts from reference TRBV19 and TRBJ2-7): DGGITQSPKYLFRKEGQNVTLSCEQNLNHDAMYWYRQDPGQGLRLIYYSQIVNDFQKGDIAEGYSVSREKKESFPLTVTSAQKNPTAFYLCASSLQDRDEQYFGPGTRLTVT.

The chain has TRBV6-5 and TRBJ2-4, with TRBD1 as a possible D gene (5 bases). V gave up 3 bases and J gave up 0 bases, with 9 bases separating them. Germline assignment: CDR1 MNHEY and CDR2 SVGAGI. The CDR3 totals 15 residues. The CDR3 sequence is CASSYTGLAKNIQYF. The DNA for the CDR3 is TGTGCCAGCAGTTATACAGGATTAGCCAAAAACATTCAGTACTTC.